A selection of T cell receptor beta chains follows, all from one sample in a study of T cells after yellow fever vaccination. TCRdb re-derived calls from the 5' RACE reads in MiXCR, one entry per CDR3 protein. This table has over 110,000 distinct CDR3 sequences, over 7% appearing once. This material consisted of CD4+ T cells sorted from PBMCs, taken 5 days after the yellow fever booster vaccination. The receptor source for this set is a man aged 25-45 years who received the YFV17D yellow fever vaccine. CDR3s include the opening cysteine and the closing phenylalanine or tryptophan. The D gene is left open where the match is weak. Where a row states a size, it is once, few, many or the class of an expanded clone; other rows omit it.

>-|TRBJ2-5|TRBV7-7|-
CASSLALRTGNQETQYF
TGTGCCAGCAGCTTAGCTCTCCGCACAGGGAACCAAGAGACCCAGTACTTC
>many|TRBJ2-7|TRBV28|TRBD2
CASSLQGGHYEQYF
TGTGCCAGCAGCCTTCAGGGAGGGCACTACGAGCAGTACTTC
>many|TRBJ2-7|TRBV7-9|-
CASSLGGVSYEQYF
TGTGCCAGCAGCTTAGGGGGTGTGTCCTACGAGCAGTACTTC
>many|TRBJ2-7|TRBV29-1|-
CSVSARANYEQYF
TGCAGCGTTTCAGCGAGGGCCAACTACGAGCAGTACTTC
>many|TRBJ2-7|TRBV7-8|-
CASSLASGAAYEQYF
TGTGCCAGCAGCTTAGCTTCCGGAGCCGCCTACGAGCAGTACTTC
>many|TRBJ2-6|TRBV5-1|TRBD1
CASSLKGDRVAGANVLTF
TGCGCCAGCAGCTTGAAGGGAGACAGGGTGGCTGGGGCCAACGTCCTGACTTTC
>many|TRBJ2-5|TRBV14|TRBD1
CASSPRQGSETQYF
TGTGCCAGCAGCCCAAGACAGGGGAGCGAGACCCAGTACTTC
>many|TRBJ1-1|TRBV7-9|-
CASSQSPGWPEAFF
TGTGCCAGCAGCCAAAGTCCAGGGTGGCCTGAAGCTTTCTTT
>few|TRBJ1-6|TRBV28|-
CASSRVTSPLHF
TGTGCCAGCAGCAGGGTAACCTCACCCCTCCACTTT
>many|TRBJ2-5|TRBV21-1|-
CASSERRGGEQETQYF
TGTGCCAGCAGCGAACGACGCGGGGGCGAACAAGAGACCCAGTACTTC
>many|TRBJ1-5|TRBV7-8|-
CASSLREGSQPQHF
TGTGCCAGCAGCTTGAGGGAGGGGTCTCAGCCCCAGCATTTT
>-|TRBJ2-5|TRBV19|-
CASTQPGVETQYF
TGTGCCAGTACCCAGCCAGGGGTCGAGACCCAGTACTTC
>-|TRBJ2-3|TRBV5-1|TRBD2
CASSLATSAGGDTQYF
TGCGCCAGCAGCTTGGCCACGTCAGCGGGGGGAGATACGCAGTATTTT
>many|TRBJ2-1|TRBV7-3|TRBD2
CASSSTLAGVDNEQFF
TGTGCCAGCAGCTCCACACTAGCGGGAGTTGACAATGAGCAGTTCTTC
>many|TRBJ2-1|TRBV28|TRBD2
CASSLTSGKEFF
TGTGCCAGCAGTTTAACTAGCGGTAAAGAGTTCTTC
>few|TRBJ2-5|TRBV5-6|TRBD1
CASSPGQEKTQYF
TGTGCCAGCAGCCCGGGACAGGAGAAGACCCAGTACTTC
>many|TRBJ2-7|TRBV5-1|TRBD2
CASSPGTSGISYEQYF
TGCGCCAGCAGCCCCGGGACTAGCGGGATCTCCTACGAGCAGTACTTC
>many|TRBJ2-7|TRBV2|-
CASSDLANSYEQYF
TGTGCCAGCAGTGATCTTGCAAATTCCTACGAGCAGTACTTC
>many|TRBJ2-2|TRBV29-1|-
CSVAVAVGELFF
TGCAGCGTTGCAGTGGCGGTCGGGGAGCTGTTTTTT
>many|TRBJ2-5|TRBV29-1|TRBD1
CSVEDRGKTQYF
TGCAGCGTTGAGGACAGGGGCAAGACCCAGTACTTC
>-|TRBJ1-2|TRBV9|-
CASSVAGDGYTF
TGTGCCAGCAGCGTAGCAGGGGATGGCTACACCTTC
>many|TRBJ1-2|TRBV2|-
CAHHRDYGYTF
TGTGCCCATCACAGGGACTATGGCTACACCTTC
>once|TRBJ2-3|TRBV3-1|-
CACSQEGTAVGTDTQYF
TGTGCCTGCTCCCAAGAGGGAACCGCCGTTGGCACAGATACGCAGTATTTT
>few|TRBJ2-7|TRBV13|TRBD1
CASSLAPTGAHEQYF
TGTGCCAGCAGCTTAGCGCCGACAGGGGCGCACGAGCAGTACTTC
>-|TRBJ1-2|TRBV19|TRBD1
CASSPSWTGYGYTF
TGTGCCAGTAGTCCTTCCTGGACAGGCTATGGCTACACCTTC
>few|TRBJ1-5|TRBV20-1|TRBD1
CSASLQGFGNQPQHF
TGCAGTGCTAGCCTACAGGGGTTCGGCAATCAGCCCCAGCATTTT
>many|TRBJ2-3|TRBV12-3/TRBV12-4|-
CASSSGTHTDTQYF
TGTGCCAGCAGTAGCGGTACCCACACAGATACGCAGTATTTT